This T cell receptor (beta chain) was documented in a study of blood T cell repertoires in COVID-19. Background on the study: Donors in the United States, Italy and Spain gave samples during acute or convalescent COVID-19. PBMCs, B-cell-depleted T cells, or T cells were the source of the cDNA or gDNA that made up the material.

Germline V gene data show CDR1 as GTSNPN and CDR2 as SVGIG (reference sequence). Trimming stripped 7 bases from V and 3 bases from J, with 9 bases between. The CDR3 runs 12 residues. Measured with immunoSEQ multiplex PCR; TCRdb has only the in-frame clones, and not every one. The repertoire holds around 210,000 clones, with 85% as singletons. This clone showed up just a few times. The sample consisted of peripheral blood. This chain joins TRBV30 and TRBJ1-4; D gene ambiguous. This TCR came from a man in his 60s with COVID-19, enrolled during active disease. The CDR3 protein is CAFRKANEKLFF. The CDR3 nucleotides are TGTGCCTTCAGAAAAGCTAATGAAAAACTGTTTTTT.